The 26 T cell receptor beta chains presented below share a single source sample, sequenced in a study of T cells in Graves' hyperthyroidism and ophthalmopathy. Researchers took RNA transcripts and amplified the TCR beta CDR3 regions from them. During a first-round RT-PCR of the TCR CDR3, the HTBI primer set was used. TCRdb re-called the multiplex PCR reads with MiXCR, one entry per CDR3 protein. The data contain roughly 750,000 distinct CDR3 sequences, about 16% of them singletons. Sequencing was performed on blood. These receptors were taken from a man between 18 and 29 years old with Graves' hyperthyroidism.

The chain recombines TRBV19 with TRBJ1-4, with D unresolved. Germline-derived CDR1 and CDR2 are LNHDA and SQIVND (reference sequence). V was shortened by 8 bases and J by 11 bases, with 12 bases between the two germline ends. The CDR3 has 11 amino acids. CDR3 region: CASRQVEKLFF. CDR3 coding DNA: TGTGCCAGTCGTCAGGTGGAGAAACTGTTTTTT.

The CDR3 is CASSDRGTYEQYF. CDR3 sequence (DNA): TGTGCCAGTTCTGACAGGGGGACCTACGAGCAGTACTTC. V and J are TRBV7-6 and TRBJ2-7, with 9 positions matching TRBD1. Germline trimming cut 9 bases from V and 2 bases from J; bases unmatched to any gene: 5. CDR3 length equals 13 residues. The germline V gene encodes CDR1 SGHVS and CDR2 FNYEAQ. The whole variable domain, remainder taken from reference TRBV7-6 and TRBJ2-7, is GAGVSQSPRYKVTKRGQDVALRCDPISGHVSLYWYRQALGQGPEFLTYFNYEAQQDKSGLPNDRFSAERPEGSISTLTIQRTEQRDSAMYRCASSDRGTYEQYFGPGTRLTVT.

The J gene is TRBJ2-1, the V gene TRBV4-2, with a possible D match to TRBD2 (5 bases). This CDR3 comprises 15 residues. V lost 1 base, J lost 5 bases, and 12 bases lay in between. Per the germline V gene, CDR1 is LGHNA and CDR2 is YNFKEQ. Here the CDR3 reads CASSQGDYRDNEQFF. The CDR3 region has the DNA TGTGCCAGCAGCCAAGGTGACTACCGTGACAATGAGCAGTTCTTC.

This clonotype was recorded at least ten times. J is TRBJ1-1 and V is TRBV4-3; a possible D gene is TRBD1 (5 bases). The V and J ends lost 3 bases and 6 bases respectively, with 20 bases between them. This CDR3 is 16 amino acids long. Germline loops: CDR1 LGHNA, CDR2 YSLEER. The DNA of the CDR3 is TGCGCCAGCAGCCACAGCAGCGGGGGAAGGTGGGCTGAAGCTTTCTTT. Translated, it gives CASSHSSGGRWAEAFF.

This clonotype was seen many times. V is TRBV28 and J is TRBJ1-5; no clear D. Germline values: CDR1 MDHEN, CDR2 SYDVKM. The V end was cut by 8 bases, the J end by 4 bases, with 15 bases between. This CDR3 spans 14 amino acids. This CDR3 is CASGDSGNNQPQHF. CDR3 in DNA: TGTGCCAGCGGGGATTCGGGGAATAATCAGCCCCAGCATTTT.

DNA for the CDR3: TGTGCCAGCAGCGCCGGACAGGGTGGGTACGAGCAGTACTTC. Its translation: CASSAGQGGYEQYF. V usage is TRBV9 and J usage is TRBJ2-7, with 8 bases matching TRBD1. The trim removed 3 bases at V and 4 bases at J, leaving 6 bases unmatched. This CDR3 has 14 amino acids. Germline V gene sequence: CDR1 SGDLS, CDR2 YYNGEE.

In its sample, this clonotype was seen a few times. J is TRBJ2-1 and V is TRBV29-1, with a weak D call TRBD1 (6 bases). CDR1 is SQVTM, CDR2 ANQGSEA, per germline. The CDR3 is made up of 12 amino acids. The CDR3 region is CTTGRSYNEQFF. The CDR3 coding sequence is TGCACTACAGGGAGATCCTACAATGAGCAGTTCTTC.

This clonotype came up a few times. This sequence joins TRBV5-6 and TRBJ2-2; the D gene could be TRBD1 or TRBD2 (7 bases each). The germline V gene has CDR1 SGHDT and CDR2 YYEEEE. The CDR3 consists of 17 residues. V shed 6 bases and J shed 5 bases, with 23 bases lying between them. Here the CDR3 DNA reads TGTGCCAGCACCATTCCGCCCCACCAGGGGGGGACCGGGGAGCTGTTTTTT. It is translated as CASTIPPHQGGTGELFF.

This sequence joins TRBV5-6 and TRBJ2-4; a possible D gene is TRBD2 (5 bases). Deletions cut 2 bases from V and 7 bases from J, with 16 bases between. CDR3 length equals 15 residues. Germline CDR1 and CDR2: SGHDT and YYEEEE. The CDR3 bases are TGTGCCAGCAGCTTTCCCCTGGGTGAGCGGAACATTCAGTACTTC. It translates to CASSFPLGERNIQYF.

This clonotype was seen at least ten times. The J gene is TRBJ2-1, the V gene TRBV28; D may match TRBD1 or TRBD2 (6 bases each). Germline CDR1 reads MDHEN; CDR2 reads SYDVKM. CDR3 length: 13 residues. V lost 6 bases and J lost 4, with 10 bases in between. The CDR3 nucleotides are TGTGCCAGCAGGCGGGACACTTACAATGAGCAGTTCTTC. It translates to CASRRDTYNEQFF.

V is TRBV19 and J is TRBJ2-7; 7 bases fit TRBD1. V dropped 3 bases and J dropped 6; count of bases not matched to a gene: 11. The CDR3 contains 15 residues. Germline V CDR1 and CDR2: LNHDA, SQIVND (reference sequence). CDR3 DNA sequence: TGTGCCAGTAGTATGTACGGTGGCAGGGGGAGCGAGCAGTACTTC. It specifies CASSMYGGRGSEQYF.

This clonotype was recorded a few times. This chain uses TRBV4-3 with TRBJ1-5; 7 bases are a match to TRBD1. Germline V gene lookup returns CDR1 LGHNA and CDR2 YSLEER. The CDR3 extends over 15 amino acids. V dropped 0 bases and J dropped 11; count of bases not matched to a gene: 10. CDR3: CASSQDMAGGRAQHF. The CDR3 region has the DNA TGCGCCAGCAGCCAAGATATGGCAGGGGGTAGAGCCCAGCATTTT.

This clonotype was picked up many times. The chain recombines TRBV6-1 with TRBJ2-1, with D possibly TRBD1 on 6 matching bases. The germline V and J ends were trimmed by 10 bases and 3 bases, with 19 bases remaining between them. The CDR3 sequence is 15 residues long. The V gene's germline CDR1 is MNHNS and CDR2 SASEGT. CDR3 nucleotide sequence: TGTGCCACTACCCAAAGGTGGGACAACTACAATGAGCAGTTCTTC. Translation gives CATTQRWDNYNEQFF.

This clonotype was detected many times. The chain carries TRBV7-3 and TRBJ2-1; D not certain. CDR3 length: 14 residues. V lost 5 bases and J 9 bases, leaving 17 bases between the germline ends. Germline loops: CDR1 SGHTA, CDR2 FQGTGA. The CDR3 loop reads CASSPKLGMTEQFF. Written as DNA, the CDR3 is TGTGCCAGCAGCCCCAAATTGGGGATGACTGAGCAGTTCTTC.

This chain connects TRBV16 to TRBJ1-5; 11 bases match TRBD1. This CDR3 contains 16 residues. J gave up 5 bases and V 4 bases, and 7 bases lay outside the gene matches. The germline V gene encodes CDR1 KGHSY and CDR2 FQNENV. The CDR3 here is CASSLRTGGAHQPQHF. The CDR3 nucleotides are TGTGCCAGCAGCCTCAGGACAGGGGGCGCCCATCAGCCCCAGCATTTT.

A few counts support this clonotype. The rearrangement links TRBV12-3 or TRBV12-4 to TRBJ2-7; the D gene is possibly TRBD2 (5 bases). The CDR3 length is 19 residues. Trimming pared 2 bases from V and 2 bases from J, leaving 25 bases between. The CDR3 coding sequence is TGTGCCAGCAGTTTAAGGAGGTGGGAAAAAACGGGCGTACCCTACGAGCAGTACTTC. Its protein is CASSLRRWEKTGVPYEQYF.

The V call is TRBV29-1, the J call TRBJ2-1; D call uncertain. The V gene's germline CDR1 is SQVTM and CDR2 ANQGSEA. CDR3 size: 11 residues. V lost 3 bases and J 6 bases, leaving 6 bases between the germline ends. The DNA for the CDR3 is TGCAGCGTTGACTATTTCAATGAGCAGTTCTTC. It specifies CSVDYFNEQFF.

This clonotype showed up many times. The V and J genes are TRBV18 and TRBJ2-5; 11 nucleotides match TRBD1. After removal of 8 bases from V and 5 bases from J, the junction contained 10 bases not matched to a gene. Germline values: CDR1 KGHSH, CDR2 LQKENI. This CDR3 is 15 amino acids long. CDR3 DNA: TGTGCCAGCAGCCCTCCGGGACAGGGGGTTGAGACCCAGTACTTC. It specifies CASSPPGQGVETQYF.

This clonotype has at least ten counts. The chain's CDR3 is CASSSYDPGDSYNEQFF. CDR3 bases: TGTGCCAGCAGTTCCTATGACCCCGGCGACTCCTACAATGAGCAGTTCTTC. The chain combines TRBV27 with TRBJ2-1; no clear D. The length of the CDR3 is 17 residues. Germline V lookup: CDR1 MNHEY, CDR2 SMNVEV (reference sequence). V lost 4 bases to trimming and J lost 0 bases, with 16 bases between them.

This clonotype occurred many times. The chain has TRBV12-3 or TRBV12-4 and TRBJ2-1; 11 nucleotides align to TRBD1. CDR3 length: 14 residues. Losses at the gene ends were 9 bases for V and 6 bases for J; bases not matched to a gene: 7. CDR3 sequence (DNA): TGTGCCAGTACCGGGACAGGGGGGATCAATGAGCAGTTCTTC. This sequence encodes CASTGTGGINEQFF.

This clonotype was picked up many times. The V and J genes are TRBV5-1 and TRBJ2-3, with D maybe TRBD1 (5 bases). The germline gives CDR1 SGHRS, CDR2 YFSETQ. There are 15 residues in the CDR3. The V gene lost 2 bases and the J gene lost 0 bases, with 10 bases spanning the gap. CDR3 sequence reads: CASSFMRQSTDTQYF. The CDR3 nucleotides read TGCGCCAGCAGCTTTATGAGACAGAGCACAGATACGCAGTATTTT.

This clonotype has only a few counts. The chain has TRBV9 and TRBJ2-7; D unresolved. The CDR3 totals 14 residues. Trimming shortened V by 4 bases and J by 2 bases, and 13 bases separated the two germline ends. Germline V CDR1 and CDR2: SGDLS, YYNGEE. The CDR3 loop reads CASSPSDEPYEQYF. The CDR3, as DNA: TGTGCCAGCAGCCCCTCCGACGAGCCCTACGAGCAGTACTTC.

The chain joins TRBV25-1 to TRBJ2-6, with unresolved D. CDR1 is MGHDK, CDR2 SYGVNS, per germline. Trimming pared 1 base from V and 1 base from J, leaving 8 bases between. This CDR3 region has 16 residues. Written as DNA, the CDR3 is TGTGCCAGCAGTGAATGGGGTCGGTCTGGGGCCAACGTCCTGACTTTC. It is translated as CASSEWGRSGANVLTF.

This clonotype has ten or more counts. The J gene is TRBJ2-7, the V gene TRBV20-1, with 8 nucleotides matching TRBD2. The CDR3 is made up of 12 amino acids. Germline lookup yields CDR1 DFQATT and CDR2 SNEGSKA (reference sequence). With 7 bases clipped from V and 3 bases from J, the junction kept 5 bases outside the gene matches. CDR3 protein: CSGGTRGYEQYF. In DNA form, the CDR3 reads TGCAGTGGTGGGACTAGGGGCTACGAGCAGTACTTC.

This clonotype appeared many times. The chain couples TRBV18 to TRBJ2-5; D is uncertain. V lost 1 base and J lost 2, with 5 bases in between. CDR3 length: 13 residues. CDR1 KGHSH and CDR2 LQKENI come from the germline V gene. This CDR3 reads CASSPRLQETQYF. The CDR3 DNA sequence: TGTGCCAGCTCACCACGGCTGCAAGAGACCCAGTACTTC.

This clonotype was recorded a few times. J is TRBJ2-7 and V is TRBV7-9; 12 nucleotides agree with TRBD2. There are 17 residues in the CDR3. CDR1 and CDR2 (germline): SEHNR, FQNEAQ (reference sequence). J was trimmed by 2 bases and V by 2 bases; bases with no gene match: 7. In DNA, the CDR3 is TGTGCCAGCAGCTTATGGACTAGCGGGACGAATACCTACGAGCAGTACTTC. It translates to CASSLWTSGTNTYEQYF.